This entry lists 5 T cell receptor beta chains sequenced from one sample in a study of TIL therapy for anti-PD-1-resistant metastatic lung cancer. Time point described: pre-treatment sample, taken before nivolumab and TIL therapy. The libraries were made with immunoSEQ v3. Sequencing used immunoSEQ multiplex PCR; TCRdb keeps in-frame clones, though not all of them. The table includes 15,000 to 20,000 clones, about four fifths detected once. The sample here was blood, taken at baseline. The receptors were gathered from a person between 25 and 80 years old with non-small cell lung cancer.

J is TRBJ2-7 and V is TRBV7-2, with 7 bases aligning to TRBD2. V shed 0 bases, J shed 2 bases, and the junction held 7 bases outside the gene matches. Per the germline V gene, CDR1 is SGHTA and CDR2 is FQGNSA. The CDR3 runs to 16 residues. The CDR3 bases are TGTGCCAGCAGCTTAGCAAGCCCTAGCGGCCCCTACGAGCAGTACTTC. Amino acid sequence: CASSLASPSGPYEQYF.

This clone was observed once. The chain combines TRBV7-2 with TRBJ2-1; the D gene could be TRBD1 or TRBD2 (6 bases each). Germline V gene sequence: CDR1 SGHTA, CDR2 FQGNSA. CDR3 size: 15 residues. Between the trimmed V and J ends, which lost 7 bases and 8 bases, there was a span of 21 bases. The CDR3: CASTMWEAGGDEQFF. The DNA for the CDR3 is TGTGCCAGCACCATGTGGGAGGCCGGGGGCGATGAGCAGTTCTTC.

Turning to this clone: At one end, the junction sequence differs from germline, possibly due to a read error. The J gene is TRBJ1-2, the V gene TRBV4-3; tentative D call: TRBD1 (5 bases). In germline, CDR1 is LGHNA, CDR2 YSLEER. This CDR3 has 13 amino acids. CDR3 protein: CASSQSSSTARAF. The CDR3 coding sequence is TGCGCCAGCAGCCAATCTAGCTCGACAGCGAGGGCCTTC.

This chain links TRBV4-2 with TRBJ1-3, with D uncertain. In germline, CDR1 is LGHNA, CDR2 YNFKEQ. Trimming pared 2 bases from V and 0 bases from J, leaving 11 bases between. The CDR3 spans 16 residues. The CDR3 nucleotides are TGTGCCAGCAGCCAAAACCCGGGGAACTCTGGAAACACCATATATTTT. Translation: CASSQNPGNSGNTIYF.

V and J are TRBV5-1 and TRBJ2-1; D may be TRBD2 (5 bases). V was cut by 3 bases and J by 0 bases, with 28 bases left in between. Germline assignment: CDR1 SGHRS and CDR2 YFSETQ. The CDR3 is made up of 21 amino acids. This CDR3 reads CASSWPTANSSSISSYNEQFF. The CDR3, as DNA: TGCGCCAGCAGCTGGCCCACCGCAAACTCTTCTAGCATCAGCTCCTACAATGAGCAGTTCTTC.